Presented here are 24 T cell receptor beta chains from one specimen sequenced in a study of blood T cell repertoires in COVID-19. Generated by immunoSEQ multiplex PCR, the TCRdb table keeps only in-frame clones and is missing some. The data show fewer than 300,000 clones, 88% seen once. Sequenced sample: peripheral blood. These receptors all come from a young woman with acute or convalescent COVID-19.

The gene calls are TRBV18 and TRBJ2-1; a weak D match, TRBD1 (6 bases). V lost 5 bases, J lost 0 bases, and 14 bases lay in between. Germline V gene data show CDR1 as KGHSH and CDR2 as LQKENI. The CDR3 runs to 16 residues. CDR3 loop: CASSSYRDNSYNEQFF. CDR3 coding DNA: TGTGCCAGCTCATCATACCGGGACAACTCCTACAATGAGCAGTTCTTC.

V is TRBV23-1 and J is TRBJ1-2, with a possible D match to TRBD1 (5 bases). Being an ORF, TRBV23-1 has a function that is uncertain. V was clipped by 2 bases and J by 3 bases, with 16 bases between them. The CDR3 has 16 residues. The chain's CDR3 is CASSQPYRLGHYGYTF. The CDR3, as DNA: TGCGCCAGCAGTCAACCTTACAGGTTAGGGCACTATGGCTACACCTTC.

V usage is TRBV6-1 and J usage is TRBJ1-6; D is perhaps TRBD1 (5 bases). V was shortened by 3 bases and J by 6 bases, with 12 bases between the two germline ends. The CDR3 has 15 amino acids. CDR1 MNHNS and CDR2 SASEGT come from the germline V gene. The CDR3 coding sequence is TGTGCCAGCAGTGACAGGGTGAACGGTAATTCACCCCTCCACTTT. It translates to CASSDRVNGNSPLHF.

The rearrangement joins TRBV5-1 to TRBJ1-2; D is perhaps TRBD1 (5 bases). The CDR3 is 13 residues long. Trimming shortened V by 1 base and J by 3 bases, and 7 bases separated the two germline ends. Germline lookup yields CDR1 SGHRS and CDR2 YFSETQ. CDR3 loop: CASSLIGDYGYTF. As DNA, the CDR3 is TGCGCCAGCAGCTTGATAGGGGACTATGGCTACACCTTC.

The chain recombines TRBV11-3 with TRBJ2-3; 10 positions match TRBD2. V lost 4 bases to trimming and J lost 3 bases; unmatched junction nucleotides: 16. This CDR3 comprises 19 residues. CDR1 and CDR2 from the germline V gene are SGHNT and YENEEA. CDR3 nucleotide sequence: TGTGCCAGCAGCTCCCCGTGGGAAGCGGGAGGGCCGAAGACAGATACGCAGTATTTT. It yields the protein CASSSPWEAGGPKTDTQYF.

The chain recombines TRBV15 with TRBJ2-1; 16 positions agree with TRBD2. CDR3 size: 18 residues. Germline loops: CDR1 LNHNV, CDR2 YYDKDF (reference sequence). V shed 3 bases, J shed 4 bases, and the junction held 6 bases outside the gene matches. The CDR3 reads CATSRGLAGGPSYNEQFF. CDR3 DNA: TGTGCCACCAGCAGGGGACTAGCGGGAGGGCCTTCTTACAATGAGCAGTTCTTC.

This clone turned up a few times. The chain combines TRBV2 with TRBJ1-6; TRBD1 matches 7 bases. V shed 6 bases, J shed 6 bases, and the junction held 5 bases outside the gene matches. This CDR3 contains 14 residues. Germline CDR1 reads SNHLY; CDR2 reads FYNNEI. CDR3 residues: CASREQGFNSPLHF. The CDR3 coding sequence is TGTGCCAGCAGGGAACAGGGGTTTAATTCACCCCTCCACTTT.

V usage is TRBV7-8 and J usage is TRBJ2-4; 9 nucleotides agree with TRBD2. The CDR3 is 14 residues long. Germline values: CDR1 SGHVS, CDR2 FQNEAQ. With V trimmed by 5 bases and J by 7 bases, 6 bases remained unmatched. The CDR3 loop reads CASSQIAGVNIQYF. In DNA, the CDR3 is TGTGCCAGCAGCCAAATAGCGGGAGTGAACATTCAGTACTTC. The full variable domain, with the rest looked up from reference TRBV7-8 and TRBJ2-4, is GAGVSQSPRYKVAKRGQDVALRCDPISGHVSLFWYQQALGQGPEFLTYFQNEAQLDKSGLPSDRFFAERPEGSVSTLKIQRTQQEDSAVYLCASSQIAGVNIQYFGAGTRLSVL.

The rearrangement uses TRBV28 and TRBJ2-7; unclear D gene. Germline values: CDR1 MDHEN, CDR2 SYDVKM. CDR3 length equals 15 residues. The V and J ends lost 4 bases and 0 bases respectively, with 13 bases between them. The chain's CDR3 is CASSSPPEFSYEQYF. The CDR3 DNA reads as TGTGCCAGCAGTTCACCCCCGGAGTTCTCCTACGAGCAGTACTTC.

This clone was picked up a small number of times. This chain links TRBV3-1 (or the pseudogene TRBV3-2) with TRBJ2-1; D ambiguous. Germline V lookup: CDR1 LGHDT, CDR2 YNNKEL (reference sequence). V dropped 0 bases and J dropped 6 bases, with 9 bases sitting between them. The CDR3 spans 14 residues. CDR3 nucleotides: TGTGCCAGCAGCCAAGAGATCAACAGCAATGAGCAGTTCTTC. This gives the protein CASSQEINSNEQFF.

The CDR3 sequence: CASSDRVRGYTF. DNA for the CDR3: TGTGCCAGCAGTGACAGGGTGCGGGGCTACACCTTC. The chain links TRBV12-3 or TRBV12-4 to TRBJ1-2, with 7 bases fitting TRBD1. The V segment lost 5 bases and the J segment 8 bases; nucleotides outside the gene matches: 5. CDR3 length: 12 residues.

This clone occurred a few times. The chain is built from TRBV2 and TRBJ2-1; D is possibly TRBD2 (6 bases). The CDR3 consists of 13 residues. V lost 6 bases and J lost 6, with 12 bases in between. CDR1 is SNHLY and CDR2 is FYNNEI in the germline V gene. CDR3 sequence reads: CASRDYRINEQFF. In DNA, the CDR3 is TGTGCCAGCAGGGACTATCGAATCAATGAGCAGTTCTTC.

This clone was counted a single time. The gene calls are TRBV4-2 and TRBJ1-3; possible D gene TRBD1, 5 bases. V was pared by 1 base and J by 4 bases, with 11 bases between. The CDR3 loop spans 15 amino acids. CDR1 is LGHNA and CDR2 is YNFKEQ in the germline V gene. For the CDR3, the DNA is TGTGCCAGCAGCCAAGGGCAGGGTACCGGAAACACCATATATTTT. This encodes CASSQGQGTGNTIYF.

The V gene is TRBV18, the J gene TRBJ1-2; possibly TRBD1 for D (6 bases). CDR1 is KGHSH and CDR2 is LQKENI in the germline V gene. V was clipped by 6 bases and J by 3 bases, with 14 bases between them. This CDR3 has 14 amino acids. CDR3 sequence: CASSPLGGHYGYTF. The CDR3 nucleotides are TGTGCCAGCTCGCCTCTGGGGGGGCACTATGGCTACACCTTC.

The chain is built from TRBV5-8 and TRBJ1-1; D unresolved. Germline V gives CDR1 SGHTS, CDR2 YDEGEE. V lost 4 bases, J lost 7 bases, and 20 bases lay in between. This CDR3 spans 15 amino acids. The CDR3 sequence: CASSAGSRTRGEAFF. In DNA, the CDR3 is TGTGCCAGCAGCGCAGGCTCCCGGACCCGGGGTGAAGCTTTCTTT.

This clone was counted once. The rearrangement links TRBV25-1 to TRBJ2-7; 8 bases align to TRBD1. Looked up from germline, CDR1 is MGHDK and CDR2 is SYGVNS. The length of the CDR3 is 18 residues. The junction had 12 bases not matched to a gene; V was cut back by 2 bases and J by 0 bases. CDR3 amino acids: CASSEQGASPFSSYEQYF. The DNA of the CDR3 is TGTGCCAGCAGTGAACAGGGGGCGAGCCCCTTCAGCTCCTACGAGCAGTACTTC.

This sequence joins TRBV30 and TRBJ2-7; TRBD2 matches 10 bases. This CDR3 region has 12 residues. Germline values: CDR1 GTSNPN, CDR2 SVGIG (reference sequence). Written as DNA, the CDR3 is TGTGCGGGAGCGGGAGGGCCCTACGAGCAGTACTTC. Its protein is CAGAGGPYEQYF.

The chain employs TRBV15 and TRBJ1-2, with TRBD1 as a possible D gene (6 bases). CDR1 and CDR2 (germline): LNHNV, YYDKDF (reference sequence). The V end lost 5 bases, the J end lost 7 bases, and 17 bases lay between the germline ends. The CDR3 consists of 14 residues. The CDR3 spells CATSLGGGHSGYTF. Here the CDR3 DNA reads TGTGCCACCAGCCTTGGGGGGGGGCACAGTGGCTACACCTTC.

This clone was seen only a few times. The gene calls are TRBV14 and TRBJ1-4, with a tentative D call TRBD1 (5 bases). CDR3 length: 15 amino acids. V lost 2 bases and J lost 5, with 12 bases in between. Germline V gives CDR1 SGHDN, CDR2 FVKESK. The CDR3 bases are TGTGCCAGCAGCCAAAATGACAGATACAATGAAAAACTGTTTTTT. This encodes CASSQNDRYNEKLFF.

The J gene is TRBJ2-5, the V gene TRBV3-1 (or the pseudogene TRBV3-2), with TRBD1 matching 8 bases. V shed 0 bases and J 4 bases; nucleotides not matched to a gene: 10. Germline V gene lookup returns CDR1 LGHDT and CDR2 YNNKEL (reference sequence). The CDR3 is made up of 17 amino acids. The CDR3, as DNA: TGTGCCAGCAGCCAAGATTTCCCAGGGGGCGAGGGAGAGACCCAGTACTTC. Protein: CASSQDFPGGEGETQYF.

The V call is TRBV7-8, the J call TRBJ1-6; 8 nucleotides agree with TRBD1. Looked up from germline, CDR1 is SGHVS and CDR2 is FQNEAQ. The CDR3 is 16 amino acids. J was trimmed by 7 bases and V by 4 bases; bases with no gene match: 9. The CDR3: CASSSRTGFGNSPLHF. CDR3 DNA: TGTGCCAGCAGCTCCCGGACAGGGTTCGGAAATTCACCCCTCCACTTT.

This chain uses TRBV2 with TRBJ2-5, with 9 bases identical to TRBD1. Germline CDR1 is SNHLY and CDR2 is FYNNEI. J gave up 5 bases and V 5 bases, and 3 bases lay outside the gene matches. This CDR3 contains 13 residues. This CDR3 reads CASSRDRVETQYF. The CDR3, as DNA: TGTGCCAGCAGTCGGGACAGGGTTGAGACCCAGTACTTC.

The V gene is TRBV6-6, the J gene TRBJ2-7; TRBD1 agrees at 12 bases. Germline V CDR1 and CDR2: MNHNY, SVGAGI (reference sequence). The V gene end was trimmed by 5 bases and the J gene end by 5 bases; junction bases not matched to a gene: 4. The CDR3 has 14 amino acids. Here the CDR3 DNA reads TGTGCCAGCAGTACCGGGACAGGGGGCCACGAGCAGTACTTC. Translating gives CASSTGTGGHEQYF.

This sequence joins TRBV7-2 and TRBJ1-6, with D possibly matching TRBD1 (6 bases). CDR3 size: 15 residues. Germline CDR1 and CDR2: SGHTA and FQGNSA. Between the trimmed V and J ends, which lost 0 bases and 7 bases, there was a span of 10 bases. The CDR3 DNA is TGTGCCAGCAGCTTAGCACAGGGTGGAAATTCACCCCTCCACTTT. It encodes CASSLAQGGNSPLHF. The full variable domain, its missing parts supplied by reference TRBV7-2 and TRBJ1-6, is GAGVSQSPSNKVTEKGKDVELRCDPISGHTALYWYRQSLGQGLEFLIYFQGNSAPDKSGLPSDRFSAERTGGSVSTLTIQRTQQEDSAVYLCASSLAQGGNSPLHFGNGTRLTVT.